This T cell receptor beta chain was identified in a study of cytomegalovirus exposure and HLA in healthy donors. Germline-derived CDR1 and CDR2 are SNHLY and FYNNEI. Trimming cost V 2 bases and J 3 bases; bases outside gene matches: 11. This CDR3 spans 17 amino acids. It was with 60 Vbeta and 13 Jbeta primers that the PCR ran. Data came from immunoSEQ multiplex PCR; TCRdb stores just in-frame clones and leaves some out. The table records 90,000 or so clones, almost 80% of them present only once. Sequencing input: PBMCs. V and J are TRBV2 and TRBJ2-7, with TRBD1 matching 9 bases. The receptor comes from a female donor in good health and CMV-seronegative. CDR3: CASSEINWGQGNYEQYF. CDR3 nucleotides: TGTGCCAGCAGTGAAATAAATTGGGGACAGGGTAACTACGAGCAGTACTTC. The complete variable domain, with remaining parts taken from reference TRBV2 and TRBJ2-7, reads EPEVTQTPSHQVTQMGQEVILRCVPISNHLYFYWYRQILGQKVEFLVSFYNNEISEKSEIFDDQFSVERPDGSNFTLKIRSTKLEDSAMYFCASSEINWGQGNYEQYFGPGTRLTVT.